One sample yielded the 27 T cell receptor beta chains listed below, sequenced in a study of cytomegalovirus exposure and HLA in healthy donors. PCR used 60 Vbeta primers and 13 Jbeta primers. Only in-frame clones appear in the TCRdb table, and some are missing; sequencing was by immunoSEQ multiplex PCR. The data show 110,000 or so clones, approximately 8% seen once. Input material: PBMCs. All receptors come from a woman aged 40 to 50 in good health and CMV-seropositive.

The chain uses TRBV19 and TRBJ1-1, with 9 bases identical to TRBD1. The CDR3 extends over 16 amino acids. The V segment lost 2 bases and the J segment 3 bases; nucleotides outside the gene matches: 7. Germline V lookup: CDR1 LNHDA, CDR2 SQIVND (reference sequence). The CDR3 loop is CASSIWTGDFDTEAFF. Here the CDR3 DNA reads TGTGCCAGTAGTATATGGACAGGGGATTTTGACACTGAAGCTTTCTTT.

This clone was detected only a few times. The chain uses TRBV7-3 and TRBJ2-1; a possible D gene is TRBD2 (6 bases). Germline values: CDR1 SGHTA, CDR2 FQGTGA. This CDR3 has 16 amino acids. Trimming left V 4 bases short and J 7 bases short, with 20 bases between. The CDR3 DNA is TGTGCCAGCAGCTGGGCTTCACGGGGAGGTTGGAATGAGCAGTTCTTC. It encodes CASSWASRGGWNEQFF.

The chain combines TRBV2 with TRBJ2-1; TRBD2 matches 10 bases. This CDR3 has 17 amino acids. With 7 bases clipped from V and 9 bases from J, the junction kept 18 bases outside the gene matches. Germline V gives CDR1 SNHLY, CDR2 FYNNEI. CDR3: CASIQDVGLAVVGEQFF. The DNA for the CDR3 is TGTGCCAGCATCCAAGATGTTGGACTAGCGGTGGTGGGTGAGCAGTTCTTC.

This chain joins TRBV29-1 and TRBJ2-1; D not certain. The V end lost 1 base, the J end lost 6 bases, and 4 bases lay between the germline ends. CDR3 length: 11 amino acids. Germline values: CDR1 SQVTM, CDR2 ANQGSEA. CDR3 amino acids: CSVEAVNEQFF. CDR3 bases: TGCAGCGTTGAAGCGGTCAATGAGCAGTTCTTC.

This clone was detected only a few times. The chain couples TRBV6-5 to TRBJ1-1; D unresolved. Trimming pared 6 bases from V and 2 bases from J, leaving 13 bases between. This CDR3 has 14 residues. Germline V gene data show CDR1 as MNHEY and CDR2 as SVGAGI. The CDR3 nucleotides read TGTGCCAGCAGAAAGCTCGGGGTTAACACTGAAGCTTTCTTT. It yields the protein CASRKLGVNTEAFF.

The rearrangement uses TRBV19 and TRBJ2-1, with D possibly being TRBD2 (6 bases). V gave up 3 bases and J gave up 9 bases, with 15 bases separating them. CDR3 length: 14 residues. Germline CDR1 is LNHDA and CDR2 is SQIVND (reference sequence). CDR3 DNA: TGTGCCAGTAGTATCCCGGGGGTTAGGAGTGAGCAGTTCTTC. This translates into CASSIPGVRSEQFF.

The CDR3 is CASSPRTGTSYEQYF. The CDR3 DNA reads as TGTGCCAGCAGTCCGCGGACAGGAACGTCCTACGAGCAGTACTTC. The chain links TRBV27 to TRBJ2-7; 7 bases line up with TRBD1. The ends lost 5 bases at V and 1 base at J; junction bases unmatched: 8. In germline, CDR1 is MNHEY, CDR2 SMNVEV (reference sequence). This CDR3 contains 15 residues.

V gene TRBV18 combines with J gene TRBJ2-7; 7 bases agree with TRBD2. Trimming at V came to 3 bases and at J to 5 bases, leaving 4 bases not matched to a gene. The CDR3 is 13 amino acids. The germline CDR1 and CDR2 sequences are KGHSH and LQKENI. This CDR3 is CASSPRGRDEQYF. In nucleotides, the CDR3 is TGTGCCAGCTCACCTCGGGGGAGGGACGAGCAGTACTTC.

This clone was seen more than once but under ten times. This chain links TRBV5-1 with TRBJ1-4, with TRBD1 matching over 12 bases. After removal of 4 bases from V and 7 bases from J, the junction contained 8 bases not matched to a gene. Germline-derived CDR1 and CDR2 are SGHRS and YFSETQ. The CDR3 has 16 residues. The CDR3 region is CASSALGQGAGEKLFF. The DNA for the CDR3 is TGCGCCAGCAGCGCCCTGGGACAGGGGGCTGGTGAAAAACTGTTTTTT. Supplemented by reference TRBV5-1 and TRBJ1-4, the full variable domain reads KAGVTQTPRYLIKTRGQQVTLSCSPISGHRSVSWYQQTPGQGLQFLFEYFSETQRNKGNFPGRFSGRQFSNSRSEMNVSTLELGDSALYLCASSALGQGAGEKLFFGSGTQLSVL.

This clone was detected only a few times. CDR3 bases: TGTGCCAGCAGCGTAGGGGGGCATGCAGATACGCAGTATTTT. This codes for CASSVGGHADTQYF. The V and J genes are TRBV9 and TRBJ2-3; maybe TRBD1 (6 bases). Looked up from germline, CDR1 is SGDLS and CDR2 is YYNGEE. Trimming took off 0 bases at V and 4 bases at J, with 9 bases between the two ends. This CDR3 comprises 14 residues.

This clone was seen only a few times. This chain uses TRBV29-1 with TRBJ1-1; D uncertain. V lost 3 bases to trimming and J lost 4 bases, with 12 bases between them. This CDR3 has 13 residues. Per germline, CDR1 SQVTM and CDR2 ANQGSEA. The DNA of the CDR3 is TGCAGCGTTGACGGCGGCCGGGGCACTGAAGCTTTCTTT. Protein product: CSVDGGRGTEAFF.

This chain connects TRBV18 to TRBJ2-3; no reliable D call. CDR1 and CDR2 (germline): KGHSH, LQKENI. The CDR3 covers 11 residues. Trimming left V 2 bases short and J 6 bases short, with 3 bases between. The CDR3 DNA sequence: TGTGCCAGCTCACCAACTGATACGCAGTATTTT. Encoded protein: CASSPTDTQYF.

V gene TRBV5-1 combines with J gene TRBJ2-7; TRBD2 agrees at 7 bases. The CDR3 is 15 residues long. Looked up from germline, CDR1 is SGHRS and CDR2 is YFSETQ. V lost 0 bases to trimming and J lost 6 bases; unmatched junction nucleotides: 9. The DNA of the CDR3 is TGCGCCAGCAGCTTGGCCGACGCGGGGAGGGGCGAGCAGTACTTC. It specifies CASSLADAGRGEQYF.

The chain carries TRBV10-2 and TRBJ2-3; TRBD2 agrees at 8 bases. V was pared by 3 bases and J by 2 bases, with 4 bases of the junction left unmatched. This CDR3 has 15 amino acids. Germline CDR1 is WSHSY and CDR2 is SAAADI. In nucleotides, the CDR3 is TGCGCCAGCAGTGATCTCGGGGGGGACACAGATACGCAGTATTTT. Its protein product is CASSDLGGDTDTQYF.

The sample holds a few counts of this clone. This rearrangement joins TRBV5-1 to TRBJ2-2; 7 bases are a match to TRBD1. Germline V gives CDR1 SGHRS, CDR2 YFSETQ. The V and J ends lost 6 bases and 3 bases, in that order; junction bases with no gene match: 5. The CDR3 covers 14 residues. CDR3 in amino acids: CASKRDSDTGELFF. The CDR3 region has the DNA TGCGCCAGCAAGAGGGACAGCGACACCGGGGAGCTGTTTTTT.

The genes are TRBV30 and TRBJ2-1; 8 bases are a match to TRBD1. Germline CDR1 reads GTSNPN; CDR2 reads SVGIG (reference sequence). Trimming took 5 bases from V and 1 from J; bases not matched to a gene: 13. This CDR3 spans 17 amino acids. The CDR3 reads CAWRTPTGDWSYNEQFF. CDR3 DNA sequence: TGTGCCTGGCGAACCCCGACAGGGGATTGGTCCTACAATGAGCAGTTCTTC.

The genes are TRBV11-2 and TRBJ2-7, with 9 bases lining up with TRBD1. V dropped 7 bases and J dropped 0; count of bases not matched to a gene: 10. This CDR3 is 16 amino acids long. CDR1 is SGHAT and CDR2 is FQNNGV in the germline V gene. CDR3 sequence (DNA): TGTGCCAGCACCCACCTCCTGGGACAGGGCTCCTACGAGCAGTACTTC. This gives the protein CASTHLLGQGSYEQYF.

The V call is TRBV30, the J call TRBJ1-1; D call uncertain. This CDR3 is 12 amino acids long. The V end was cut by 2 bases, the J end by 4 bases, with 8 bases between. The V gene's germline CDR1 is GTSNPN and CDR2 SVGIG (reference sequence). The CDR3 loop reads CAWSSDFTEAFF. CDR3 DNA sequence: TGTGCCTGGAGTTCAGACTTCACTGAAGCTTTCTTT.

The sample holds a few counts of this clone. This chain joins TRBV19 and TRBJ1-1, with a weak D call TRBD1 (5 bases). This CDR3 comprises 13 residues. V lost 1 base to trimming and J lost 7 bases, with 10 bases between them. Germline loops: CDR1 LNHDA, CDR2 SQIVND (reference sequence). CDR3 bases: TGTGCCAGTAGTATAGGCAGGGCTGGTGAAGCTTTCTTT. Protein product: CASSIGRAGEAFF.

This clone was detected a few times. The V gene is TRBV11-1, the J gene TRBJ1-1; D not certain. Germline V gene lookup returns CDR1 SGHAT and CDR2 FQDESV (reference sequence). The CDR3 sequence is 15 residues long. V shed 2 bases and J shed 1 base, with 11 bases lying between them. CDR3 amino acids: CASSLSNTWNTEAFF. In DNA, the CDR3 is TGTGCCAGCAGCTTATCGAACACATGGAACACTGAAGCTTTCTTT.

This clone was seen a handful of times. V usage is TRBV6-6 and J usage is TRBJ2-7; possibly TRBD1 for D (6 bases). Germline CDR1 reads MNHNY; CDR2 reads SVGAGI (reference sequence). The V gene lost 1 base and the J gene lost 8 bases, with 21 bases spanning the gap. This CDR3 region has 16 residues. The DNA for the CDR3 is TGTGCCAGCAGTTACTTCGCCAGGGGACCTCGATGCAAGCAGTACTTC. Its translation: CASSYFARGPRCKQYF.

The chain links TRBV14 to TRBJ2-2, with TRBD1 as a possible D gene (6 bases). Germline V lookup: CDR1 SGHDN, CDR2 FVKESK. V was cut by 4 bases and J by 5 bases, with 14 bases left in between. This CDR3 comprises 15 residues. The CDR3 here is CASSPFRTATGELFF. The CDR3 nucleotides are TGTGCCAGCAGCCCCTTCCGGACAGCGACCGGGGAGCTGTTTTTT.

This clone was observed a single time. J is TRBJ2-7 and V is TRBV19; D uncertain. This CDR3 spans 14 amino acids. V lost 2 bases and J 0 bases, leaving 8 bases between the germline ends. Germline loops: CDR1 LNHDA, CDR2 SQIVND (reference sequence). The CDR3 nucleotides read TGTGCCAGTAGTATACAGGTCTTCTCCTACGAGCAGTACTTC. Translation: CASSIQVFSYEQYF.

This clone has more than one count but fewer than ten. V and J are TRBV9 and TRBJ1-3, with TRBD1 identical over 7 bases. J was trimmed by 2 bases and V by 4 bases; bases with no gene match: 15. Germline lookup yields CDR1 SGDLS and CDR2 YYNGEE. The CDR3 totals 18 residues. CDR3 region: CASSLTVQGPLAGNTIYF. In DNA form, the CDR3 reads TGTGCCAGCAGCCTCACGGTACAGGGGCCCCTTGCTGGAAACACCATATATTTT.

This sequence joins TRBV19 and TRBJ2-3, with D possibly TRBD1 on 6 matching bases. The CDR3 is made up of 16 amino acids. The ends were cut back, 4 bases at V and 0 bases at J, with 14 bases in the middle. CDR1 LNHDA and CDR2 SQIVND come from the germline V gene (reference sequence). This chain's CDR3 is CASSNSRDISTDTQYF. Here the CDR3 DNA reads TGTGCCAGTAGTAATAGCCGGGACATCAGCACAGATACGCAGTATTTT.

This clone was picked up a small number of times. The chain employs TRBV28 and TRBJ1-2; 8 bases line up with TRBD1. This CDR3 is 14 amino acids long. Germline lookup yields CDR1 MDHEN and CDR2 SYDVKM. J was trimmed by 8 bases and V by 3 bases; bases with no gene match: 8. CDR3 nucleotides: TGTGCCAGCAGTTTTTACGACAGGGGACGGGGCTACACCTTC. Protein: CASSFYDRGRGYTF.

This clone was detected a few times. This rearrangement joins TRBV7-8 to TRBJ1-6; D remains unclear. V lost 3 bases, J lost 9 bases, and 12 bases lay in between. The V gene's germline CDR1 is SGHVS and CDR2 FQNEAQ. CDR3 length: 14 residues. CDR3 DNA: TGTGCCAGCAGCTTCGGCGGTACGGGTTCACCCCTCCACTTT. It translates to CASSFGGTGSPLHF. The variable domain in full, with the rest retrieved from reference TRBV7-8 and TRBJ1-6, is GAGVSQSPRYKVAKRGQDVALRCDPISGHVSLFWYQQALGQGPEFLTYFQNEAQLDKSGLPSDRFFAERPEGSVSTLKIQRTQQEDSAVYLCASSFGGTGSPLHFGNGTRLTVT.